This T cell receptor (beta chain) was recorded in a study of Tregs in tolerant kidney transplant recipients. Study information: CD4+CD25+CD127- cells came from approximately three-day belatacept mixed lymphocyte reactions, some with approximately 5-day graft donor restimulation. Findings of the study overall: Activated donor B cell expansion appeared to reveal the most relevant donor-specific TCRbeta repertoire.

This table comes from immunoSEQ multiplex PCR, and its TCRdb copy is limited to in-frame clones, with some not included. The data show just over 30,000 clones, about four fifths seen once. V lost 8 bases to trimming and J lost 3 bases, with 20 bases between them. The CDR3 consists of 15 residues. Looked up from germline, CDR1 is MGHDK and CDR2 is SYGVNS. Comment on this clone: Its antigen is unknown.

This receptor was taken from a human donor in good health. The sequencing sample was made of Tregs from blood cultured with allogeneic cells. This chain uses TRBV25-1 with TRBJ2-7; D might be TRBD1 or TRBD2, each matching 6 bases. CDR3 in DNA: TGTGCCAGCGACAGGTGGGGGGTTCACTACTACGAGCAGTACTTC. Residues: CASDRWGVHYYEQYF.